This record looks at one TCR beta chain sequence and its context. This clonotype was counted at least ten times. The target of this receptor is not known. There are no base qualities to consult, and no much larger clone falls within one base. The TCR beta CDR3 regions were amplified from RNA transcripts. For the first round of RT-PCR on the TCR CDR3, the HTBI primer set was used together with the Qiagen OneStep RT-PCR kit. A second multiplex PCR round built the libraries, followed by size selection and purification. Libraries were sequenced paired-end with 100 bp reads on an Illumina HiSeq2000. Processing in the source paper ran as follows. Raw data were processed with SOAPnuke, discarding reads with adapters, uncalled bases, mean Phred below 15, or no exact constant-primer or identifier match. High-quality paired reads were merged using COPE v1.2.5, and each unique nucleotide sequence was defined as a clonotype. MiTCR v1.1 was used to align the clonotypes against IMGT TRBV, TRBD and TRBJ reference segments. The analysis included only V-J combinations with a frequency above 0.0001, which together covered 98% to 99.2% of the repertoires. A TCS score was defined as the ratio of F50 (clonal expansion) to E x V (chaos), with BLOSUM62-based TCRdist applied between CDR3 peptides within each V-J. Welch's t-statistics and random forest reduced approximately 520 V-J features to roughly 13, which were used in a naive Bayes classifier (R e1071). The Morisita-Horn index was used to measure how similar the thyroid and blood repertoires were. The public sequencing data were trimmed at Q25 with fastp and processed into clonotypes with MiXCR by TCRdb, which kept only in-frame beta chains. Merged by CDR3 protein, the rows form single entries marked with the most common genes and DNA. The V and J calls, along with clone size, are taken from TCRdb and not from the paper's own processing. The sample has 75,000 to 100,000 distinct CDR3 sequences on record, 35% to 45% of them singletons. About a tenth of the sample is taken by the ten largest.

A patient counted as having stable Graves' hyperthyroidism if no progression to ophthalmopathy occurred over 18 months of follow-up. Hyperthyroidism patients were newly diagnosed, had a disease duration of under 2 months, and were aged 18 to 65 years. Any patient with an uncontrolled infection, another autoimmune disease, pregnancy or lactation was excluded. Diagnoses were established on the basis of clinical symptoms, serum thyroxine and TRAb, thyroid ultrasound, and orbital computed tomography. Total RNA was extracted with Trizol reagent, and quality was checked on an Agilent 2100 Bioanalyzer. The entry originates in a study of T cells in Graves' hyperthyroidism and ophthalmopathy (dated by TCRdb to the late 2010s). Regarding the study in general: To identify TCR V-J signatures that set the groups apart, the researchers used a discovery cohort of about a hundred patients, made up of around 42 with Graves' ophthalmopathy and about 55 with stable Graves' hyperthyroidism. An independent validation cohort of around 20 hyperthyroidism patients and approximately 15 patients who later progressed to ophthalmopathy tested prospective prediction of ophthalmopathy. The approximately 100 discovery patients were divided at random into training and test sets in a 7:3 ratio. In several Graves' hyperthyroidism patients, the study also compared T-cell repertoires from thyroid tissue with T-cell repertoires from blood. Once sampling was done, hyperthyroidism patients were given methimazole at a starting dose of 30 mg daily, whereas ophthalmopathy patients were given high-dose intravenous methylprednisolone. TCR Vbeta CDR3 sequencing of 130 to 150 peripheral blood samples (approximately 44 ophthalmopathy, over 70 hyperthyroidism and roughly 17 progressor patients) is reported in the paper.

Study-wide conclusions, independent of this receptor: In cross-validation, a model built on a 13 V-J signature told ophthalmopathy apart from stable hyperthyroidism with 85% to 90% sensitivity and roughly 81% specificity, and in testing the same model reached 80%/75%. No statistical method was used to fix the sample size in advance, and group allocation was not hidden from the investigators. In validation, the model predicted progression to ophthalmopathy a median of approximately 6.3 months before onset, with roughly 70% sensitivity and 72.22% specificity. Most expanded thyroid clonotypes (frequency above 0.001) were also detected in blood, suggesting blood repertoires may reflect thyroid immune responses.

Trimming takes 3 bases from V and 8 bases from J, and the germline ends sit 10 bases apart. The CDR3, cysteine through phenylalanine, is 12 amino acids long. Kept here is only the CDR3 DNA, which spans 36 bases and is read in frame from base 1. The chain couples TRBV12-3 or TRBV12-4 to TRBJ1-2; the D segment could be TRBD1, given 6 matching bases. The sequenced sample was peripheral blood or thyroid tissue (not recorded which). The sequence was obtained from a woman in her twenties or thirties with Graves' hyperthyroidism. The nucleotide sequence is TGTGCCAGCAGTTTGGGGCAGGGGGGCTACACCTTC. This yields the protein CASSLGQGGYTF.